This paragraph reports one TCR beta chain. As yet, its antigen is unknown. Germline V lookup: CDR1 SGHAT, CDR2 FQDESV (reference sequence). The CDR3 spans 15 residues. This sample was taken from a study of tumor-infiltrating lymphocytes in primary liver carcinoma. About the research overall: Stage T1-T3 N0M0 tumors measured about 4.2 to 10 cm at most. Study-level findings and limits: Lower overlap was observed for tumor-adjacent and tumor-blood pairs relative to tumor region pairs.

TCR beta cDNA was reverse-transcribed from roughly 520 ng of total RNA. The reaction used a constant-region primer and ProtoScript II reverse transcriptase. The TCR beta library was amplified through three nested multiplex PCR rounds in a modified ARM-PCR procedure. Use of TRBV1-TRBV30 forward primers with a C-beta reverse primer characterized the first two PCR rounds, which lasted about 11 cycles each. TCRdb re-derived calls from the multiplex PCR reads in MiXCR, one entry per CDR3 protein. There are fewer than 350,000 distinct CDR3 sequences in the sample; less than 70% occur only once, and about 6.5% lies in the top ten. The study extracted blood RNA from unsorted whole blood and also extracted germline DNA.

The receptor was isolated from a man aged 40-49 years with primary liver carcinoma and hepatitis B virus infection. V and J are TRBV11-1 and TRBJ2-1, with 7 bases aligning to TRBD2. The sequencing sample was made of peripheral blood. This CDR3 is CDNSLASGKTNEQFF. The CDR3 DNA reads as TGTGACAACAGCTTAGCTAGCGGAAAGACAAATGAGCAGTTCTTC.